The clone carrying this T cell receptor (beta chain) has a handful of counts. CDR3 length: 11 residues. The germline CDR1 and CDR2 sequences are MNHNS and SASEGT. V lost 8 bases to trimming and J lost 7 bases, with 11 bases between them. TCRdb called the RT-PCR reads again in MiXCR, with one record for every CDR3 protein. The table has more than 600,000 distinct CDR3 sequences, 11% to 15% seen once. The receptor's source is a female donor in good health, serving as a healthy control. The rearrangement uses TRBV6-1 and TRBJ1-1, with D tentatively TRBD1 (5 bases). Input material: memory CD4+ T cells from blood. Here the CDR3 reads CASGQGYEAFF. The CDR3 DNA is TGTGCCAGCGGGCAGGGTTATGAAGCTTTCTTT.